Listed here is a single TCR beta chain. The antigen it binds to is not known. No base-level quality is on record; no much larger clone is a single base apart. CDR1 SQVTM and CDR2 ANQGSEA are derived from the germline V gene. The CDR3 starts with the cysteine, ends with the phenylalanine, and has 14 residues. Of all the DNA, just the CDR3 is kept, 42 bases in frame from base 1. The junction shows trimming of 4 bases on V and 5 bases on J, and the gene matches do not reach 10 bases of it. To estimate absolute template abundance from read counts, synthetic TCR analog templates were spiked into each PCR. The immunoSEQ assay used bias-controlled V and J gene primers to amplify TCRbeta CDR3 regions from genomic DNA. Sequencing of rearranged TCRbeta segments was done at approximately 20X coverage. Processing in the source paper ran as follows. Sequencing errors were corrected by clustering and CDR3s were annotated against IMGT to assign V, D and J genes. Downstream analyses used only productive TCRbeta rearrangements and left out out-of-frame or stop-codon sequences. To compute clonality, Shannon entropy was normalized by the log of the number of unique productive sequences and then subtracted from one. Fisher's exact test with Benjamini-Hochberg correction, using a cutoff of adjusted p below 0.01, was how clones that differed between time points or between blood and tumor were identified. Imported from immuneACCESS, the table was reduced by TCRdb to in-frame sequences with V and J called. These copies leave out some clones; in studies compared against another copy, an unresolved V gene accounts for under half, and the cause of the remainder is not known. V and J calls and clone size come straight from that table; D and trimming were deduced from the DNA. The sample includes roughly 40,000 clones, with nearly 90% observed a single time. Of the sample, just under 25% falls within the top ten clones.

These data originate in a study of PD-L1 blockade in urothelial cancer (TCRdb year 2017). A note on the overall study: About 85% of the 29 patients were identified as males with urothelial cancer of bladder origin, and a prior smoking history was reported by 18 of 29 patients. An ECOG performance status of 0 or 1 was recorded for the patients, and 0 to 3 prior chemotherapy regimens had been received by the patients. Blood samples were analyzed at two time points: 3 weeks after treatment start (second dose) and 6 weeks after treatment start. Blood samples yielded a median of 141,255 T cells and more than 80,000 unique TCRs, with median clonality approximately 0.08. An exploratory multi-omic analysis was conducted of the somatic, immune and clinical correlates of response to PD-L1 blockade with atezolizumab in urothelial cancer. Pretreatment tumor samples and matched peripheral blood, collected serially before and after atezolizumab treatment, underwent TCR sequencing. Durable clinical benefit meant progression-free survival longer than 6 months, and TCR features were also tested against progression-free and overall survival. In the same patients who had TCR sequencing, pretreatment tumors also underwent whole exome sequencing and RNA sequencing. Durable clinical benefit was achieved by nine patients and was not achieved by 20 patients. Some 30 patients had pretreatment blood TCR-seq, about 25 had at least one posttreatment blood collection, and about 25 had tumor TCR-seq. Results the study describes overall, beyond this receptor: Patients with durable benefit showed greater expansion of tumor-associated TCR clones in peripheral blood 3 weeks after starting treatment (n ≈ 23, p = 0.022). A pretreatment peripheral blood TCR clonality below the median was linked to improved progression-free and overall survival. Because of the small sample size (n ≈ 30) and the many exploratory analyses performed, the results are intended to be regarded as hypothesis-generating.

Read against the paper, the sample's time point label means: pretreatment peripheral blood. The Qiagen DNeasy Blood extraction kit was used to purify genomic DNA from total PBMCs and from tumor samples. PBMCs were collected pretreatment and during treatment, and were isolated and stored as previously described. This chain is built from TRBV29-1 and TRBJ2-7, with 8 bases in between that match TRBD2. The receptor comes from a donor aged 40 or older with urothelial cancer. The sequences come from PBMCs, collected around atezolizumab (anti-PD-L1) treatment. The nucleotide sequence is TGCAGCGTTGTTTCTTGGGCGGGGGGCAACGAGCAGTACTTC. Translated, it gives CSVVSWAGGNEQYF.